Detailed here is one T cell receptor (beta chain). Trimming removed 5 bases from V and 6 bases from J, with 18 bases in between. CDR3 length: 15 amino acids. This record belongs to a study of identical twins. Unique molecular identifiers were present on the cDNA, and a universal primer site came from template switching. A single record per CDR3 protein comes from TCRdb applying MiXCR to the 5' RACE reads. The data show nearly 900,000 distinct CDR3 sequences, about 12% seen once. This sample also appeared in a second study, on yellow fever vaccine responses in identical twins. That source notes: Twins' vaccine T cell response reportedly seemed partly convergent, partly personalized.

This sequence was found in a woman younger than 30 in good health. J is TRBJ2-3 and V is TRBV12-3 or TRBV12-4; TRBD2 might be the D (6 bases). The sequenced material came from PBMCs. CDR3 in amino acids: CASSPGGLRGDTQYF. CDR3 DNA: TGTGCCAGCAGTCCCGGTGGCCTCCGGGGGGATACGCAGTATTTT.